This T cell receptor (beta chain) was sequenced for a study of blood T cell repertoires in COVID-19 (dated by TCRdb to about 2020). As for the study more broadly: Samples from collaborators originated in the United States, Italy and Spain and spanned both the acute and convalescent phases of COVID-19. The prospective study material was composed of cDNA or gDNA derived from T cells, B-cell-depleted T cells, or PBMCs. The dataset comprised deeply sampled blood TCRbeta repertoires from subjects exposed to, actively infected with, or recovered from COVID-19. The repertoires were released in a freely available public database meant as a resource for research on the immune response to SARS-CoV-2. Samples were obtained from the ongoing ImmuneRACE study (first 160 participants) and from 1,200 or so subjects provided by 6 global collaborators. Nearly every sample came with metadata listing a de-identified subject ID, COVID-19 status, age in years and sex. HLA class I and class II types, where available, came from metadata supplied by the sample provider rather than from assay-based typing.

Cut back by 1 base and 3 bases, the V and J ends lie 6 bases apart. The CDR3 has 12 amino acids, counting the end cysteine and phenylalanine. Of the read, only the CDR3 DNA is kept; its 36 bases are in frame from base 1. The germline V gene specifies SQVTM as CDR1 and ANQGSEA as CDR2. The study at large found these results: Clinical and demographic metadata were provided uncurated, with the amount varying by source and participant.

TCRbeta CDR3 regions were amplified from genomic DNA using the immunoSEQ Assay, a bias-controlled multiplex PCR. For the original study's pipeline: The number of nucleated cells in each sample was estimated by amplification of reference gene primers within the assay. Sequence reads were collapsed and filtered to measure the absolute abundance of every unique TCRbeta CDR3 rearrangement. For each sample, productive Simpson clonality was calculated as the square root of Simpson's diversity index over productive rearrangements. The immuneACCESS repertoire file appears here via TCRdb, limited to in-frame rearrangements. These files lack a portion of the clones; in checked studies, under half of the deficit traces to unresolved V genes, and the cause of the others is not known. That table gives V, J and clone size, and the DNA gave D and trimming. This sample comprises about 190,000 clones, roughly four fifths of them detected only once. 13% of the sample is taken by the ten largest.

Samples from volunteer blood donors who had recovered from COVID-19 were contributed by a second Seattle source. The collaborating institutions used their own protocols to collect whole blood in K2EDTA tubes. For TCRbeta analysis, collaborator samples were shipped as frozen whole blood, as isolated PBMCs, or as DNA extracted from either sample type. This clone was detected only a few times. It lacks a known antigen. No base quality values were provided; no much bigger clone lies one nucleotide off. The chain uses TRBV29-1 and TRBJ1-1, with an unclear D gene assignment. Sequencing used peripheral blood. This receptor was taken from a man aged 50 or older who had recovered from COVID-19. The nucleotide sequence reads as follows: TGCAGCGTTGAAGGAGGCTACACTGAAGCTTTCTTT. Its protein reads: CSVEGGYTEAFF. The CDR3, completed at both ends by the reference TRBV29-1 and TRBJ1-1 genes, gives the full variable domain SAVISQKPSRDICQRGTSLTIQCQVDSQVTMMFWYRQQPGQSLTLIATANQGSEATYESGFVIDKFPISRPNLTFSTLTVSNMSPEDSSIYLCSVEGGYTEAFFGQGTRLTVV.